Below are 28 T cell receptor beta chains sequenced from a single sample in a study of cytomegalovirus exposure and HLA in healthy donors. This PCR relied on a set of 60 Vbeta primers and 13 Jbeta primers. Repertoires were generated with immunoSEQ multiplex PCR, while TCRdb's copy carries only in-frame clones and drops some. The sample comprises about 89,000 clones, 85% of which are singletons, and 6% to 7.5% rests with the top ten. Input material: PBMCs. Receptors originate from a man aged 35-49 years in good health and CMV-seropositive.

The chain joins TRBV18 to TRBJ2-5, with D maybe TRBD2 (5 bases). The CDR3 has 15 amino acids. The germline V gene encodes CDR1 KGHSH and CDR2 LQKENI. The ends were cut back, 3 bases at V and 5 bases at J, with 16 bases in the middle. Here the CDR3 reads CASSPVGATGETQYF. The CDR3 bases are TGTGCCAGCTCACCCGTGGGTGCCACGGGGGAGACCCAGTACTTC.

The chain recombines TRBV5-6 with TRBJ2-1; 11 bases are shared with TRBD2. The junction had 7 bases not matched to a gene; V was cut back by 4 bases and J by 7 bases. The CDR3 length is 15 residues. The germline CDR1 and CDR2 sequences are SGHDT and YYEEEE. CDR3: CASSQLAGVGNEQFF. The CDR3 region has the DNA TGTGCCAGCAGCCAACTAGCGGGGGTTGGGAATGAGCAGTTCTTC.

The J gene is TRBJ2-1, the V gene TRBV27; 9 bases align to TRBD1. The germline CDR1 and CDR2 sequences are MNHEY and SMNVEV (reference sequence). Losses at the gene ends were 6 bases for V and 3 bases for J; bases not matched to a gene: 6. There are 15 residues in the CDR3. This CDR3 is CASSLDRGRYNEQFF. The CDR3 nucleotides are TGTGCCAGCAGCCTGGACAGGGGCCGCTACAATGAGCAGTTCTTC.

The chain carries TRBV6-1 and TRBJ1-5, with 9 nucleotides matching TRBD1. Germline-derived CDR1 and CDR2 are MNHNS and SASEGT. This CDR3 comprises 15 residues. Trimming cost V 7 bases and J 1 base; bases outside gene matches: 5. The CDR3 region has the DNA TGTGCCAGCACCCCGGACAGGGGAAGCAATCAGCCCCAGCATTTT. It specifies CASTPDRGSNQPQHF.

The chain's CDR3 is CASSPVRGEGGYTF. The CDR3 DNA follows: TGTGCCAGCTCACCAGTCCGAGGGGAGGGTGGCTACACCTTC. V usage is TRBV18 and J usage is TRBJ1-2, with a possible D match to TRBD1 (5 bases). The germline V gene has CDR1 KGHSH and CDR2 LQKENI. CDR3 size: 14 residues. Trimming shortened V by 2 bases and J by 7 bases, and 14 bases separated the two germline ends.

The chain combines TRBV28 with TRBJ2-7; TRBD1 might be the D (6 bases). The germline V gene has CDR1 MDHEN and CDR2 SYDVKM. This CDR3 comprises 13 residues. The V end lost 6 bases, the J end lost 6 bases, and 15 bases lay between the germline ends. For the CDR3, the DNA is TGTGCCAGCAGCCCCACAGGGAGCTCCGAGCAGTACTTC. It encodes CASSPTGSSEQYF.

The chain has TRBV27 and TRBJ2-5; D gene uncertain. The closer fit of TRBJ2-7 to the DNA end suggests the J call may be wrong. Germline CDR1 MNHEY, CDR2 SMNVEV (reference sequence). This CDR3 region has 13 residues. The CDR3 nucleotides are TGTGCCAGCAGAGTGAGAGGCTCCTACGAGCAGTACTTC. This gives the protein CASRVRGSYEQYF.

The chain has TRBV7-8 and TRBJ2-7; D gene uncertain. V was trimmed by 5 bases and J by 0 bases, leaving 14 bases between them. The CDR3 runs 15 residues. From germline, CDR1 is SGHVS and CDR2 FQNEAQ. CDR3 region: CASSLGYSLSYEQYF. Here the CDR3 DNA reads TGTGCCAGCAGCCTAGGCTACAGCCTCTCCTACGAGCAGTACTTC.

The chain uses TRBV5-1 and TRBJ2-3, with 10 positions matching TRBD2. Looked up from germline, CDR1 is SGHRS and CDR2 is YFSETQ. The CDR3 is made up of 18 amino acids. V shed 3 bases and J 3 bases; nucleotides not matched to a gene: 13. CDR3 bases: TGCGCCAGCAGCTCCCCCCGGCACCTAGCGGGAGTTACAGATACGCAGTATTTT. This codes for CASSSPRHLAGVTDTQYF.

The J gene is TRBJ2-2, the V gene TRBV28, with a possible D match to TRBD2 (7 bases). The germline V and J ends were trimmed by 1 base and 5 bases, with 17 bases remaining between them. CDR3 length: 17 amino acids. Germline assignment: CDR1 MDHEN and CDR2 SYDVKM. The CDR3 nucleotides are TGTGCCAGCAGTTTATCCACGGCGGGGGCGTGGACCGGGGAGCTGTTTTTT. Translation gives CASSLSTAGAWTGELFF.

The V and J genes are TRBV29-1 and TRBJ2-5; 14 bases fit TRBD2. V shed 6 bases, J shed 6 bases, and the junction held 18 bases outside the gene matches. CDR3 length: 18 amino acids. Looked up from germline, CDR1 is SQVTM and CDR2 is ANQGSEA. The CDR3 here is CSVLKGTSGSGTKQTQYF. The DNA for the CDR3 is TGCAGCGTCCTCAAAGGGACTAGCGGGAGCGGGACTAAGCAGACCCAGTACTTC.

This chain links TRBV2 with TRBJ1-3, with D tentatively TRBD1 (5 bases). The CDR3 spans 14 residues. V gave up 1 base and J gave up 2 bases, with 6 bases separating them. Germline V gene lookup returns CDR1 SNHLY and CDR2 FYNNEI. In DNA, the CDR3 is TGTGCCAGCAGTGAAGGCAGGGCTGGAAACACCATATATTTT. Protein: CASSEGRAGNTIYF.

V is TRBV6-1 and J is TRBJ1-6, with a possible D match to TRBD1 (5 bases). Germline loops: CDR1 MNHNS, CDR2 SASEGT. The CDR3 has 14 residues. With 6 bases removed from V and 4 bases from J, the gap between germline ends came to 10 bases. CDR3 sequence reads: CASSRQHYNSPLHF. The CDR3 region has the DNA TGTGCCAGCAGCAGACAGCATTATAATTCACCCCTCCACTTT.

This chain joins TRBV5-1 and TRBJ2-4; D gene unclear. The CDR3 sequence is 14 residues long. Germline loops: CDR1 SGHRS, CDR2 YFSETQ. V dropped 4 bases and J dropped 2 bases, with 10 bases sitting between them. This CDR3 reads CASSPSIPKNIQYF. CDR3 DNA: TGCGCCAGCAGCCCGTCTATTCCCAAAAACATTCAGTACTTC.

This clone was observed a few times. The chain recombines TRBV7-3 with TRBJ2-3, with 16 bases lining up with TRBD2. The CDR3 extends over 21 amino acids. V trimming: 5 bases; J trimming: 3 bases; junction bases outside the gene matches: 17. In germline, CDR1 is SGHTA, CDR2 FQGTGA. The CDR3 loop is CASSPTGTSGGVGSGTDTQYF. The DNA of the CDR3 is TGTGCCAGCAGCCCGACCGGGACTAGCGGGGGGGTCGGGTCGGGTACAGATACGCAGTATTTT.

J is TRBJ2-1 and V is TRBV4-1; 10 bases are shared with TRBD1. Trimming removed 6 bases from V and 7 bases from J; junction bases left unmatched: 9. Germline lookup yields CDR1 MGHRA and CDR2 YSYEKL. The CDR3 loop spans 15 amino acids. The CDR3 DNA is TGCGCCAGCAGTCTACCGGGACAGGGGAGGAATGAGCAGTTCTTC. This codes for CASSLPGQGRNEQFF.

The J gene is TRBJ1-1, the V gene TRBV15; D might be TRBD1 (5 bases). V shed 0 bases and J shed 5 bases, with 7 bases lying between them. This CDR3 spans 13 amino acids. Germline V gene lookup returns CDR1 LNHNV and CDR2 YYDKDF (reference sequence). For the CDR3, the DNA is TGTGCCACCAGCAGAGACAGGGTTACTGAAGCTTTCTTT. Translating it yields CATSRDRVTEAFF.

The gene calls are TRBV27 and TRBJ1-6, with 11 bases that match TRBD1. The CDR3 has 18 residues. Germline V CDR1 and CDR2: MNHEY, SMNVEV (reference sequence). V dropped 2 bases and J dropped 5; count of bases not matched to a gene: 8. The CDR3 loop is CASSLTDGTGGNNSPLHF. CDR3 nucleotide sequence: TGTGCCAGCAGTTTAACCGATGGGACAGGGGGTAATAATTCACCCCTCCACTTT.

V and J are TRBV28 and TRBJ2-2; 8 nucleotides align to TRBD1. The CDR3 sequence is 15 residues long. Germline V CDR1 and CDR2: MDHEN, SYDVKM. With V trimmed by 3 bases and J by 9 bases, 9 bases remained unmatched. CDR3 DNA: TGTGCCAGCAGTTTCCCCAGGGGGCGAGACCGGGAGCTGTTTTTT. It translates to CASSFPRGRDRELFF.

The genes are TRBV6-1 and TRBJ2-7, with D perhaps TRBD2 (6 bases). Between the trimmed V and J ends, which lost 8 bases and 4 bases, there was a span of 12 bases. This CDR3 region has 12 residues. Germline V gives CDR1 MNHNS, CDR2 SASEGT. This CDR3 is CASGGTVYEQYF. Here the CDR3 DNA reads TGTGCCAGCGGGGGGACGGTGTACGAGCAGTACTTC.

The chain carries TRBV6-5 and TRBJ1-4; TRBD1 might be the D (6 bases). The V gene lost 10 bases and the J gene lost 8 bases, with 17 bases spanning the gap. This CDR3 contains 13 residues. CDR1 is MNHEY and CDR2 is SVGAGI in the germline V gene. The CDR3 DNA reads as TGTGCCACCCAAAGGGACAAACGCGAAAAACTGTTTTTT. Translation: CATQRDKREKLFF.

V and J are TRBV7-3 and TRBJ2-3, with 11 bases identical to TRBD2. Trimming at V came to 5 bases and at J to 5 bases, leaving 3 bases not matched to a gene. Looked up from germline, CDR1 is SGHTA and CDR2 is FQGTGA. The CDR3 runs to 14 residues. The CDR3 region is CASSPTSGIDTQYF. CDR3 in DNA: TGTGCCAGCAGCCCGACTAGCGGGATAGATACGCAGTATTTT.

This chain connects TRBV15 to TRBJ2-6, with 9 bases aligning to TRBD1. Looked up from germline, CDR1 is LNHNV and CDR2 is YYDKDF (reference sequence). The V gene end was trimmed by 4 bases and the J gene end by 2 bases; junction bases not matched to a gene: 3. The CDR3 extends over 16 amino acids. The CDR3 reads CATSKRQGAGANVLTF. The CDR3 nucleotides read TGTGCCACCAGCAAACGACAGGGGGCTGGGGCCAACGTCCTGACTTTC.

V usage is TRBV5-1 and J usage is TRBJ1-2; D is ambiguous. From germline, CDR1 is SGHRS and CDR2 YFSETQ. V lost 0 bases, J lost 7 bases, and 10 bases lay in between. This CDR3 is built from 13 residues. The CDR3 region has the DNA TGCGCCAGCAGCTTGGTTTCGGGGTCTGGCTACACCTTC. Residues: CASSLVSGSGYTF.

The chain couples TRBV7-8 to TRBJ2-7, with 8 nucleotides matching TRBD2. This CDR3 contains 15 residues. J lost 2 bases, V lost 5 bases, and 8 bases had no gene match. CDR1 is SGHVS, CDR2 FQNEAQ, per germline. CDR3 sequence reads: CASSRTSSGPYEQYF. The CDR3 coding sequence is TGTGCCAGCAGCCGGACTAGCTCAGGCCCCTACGAGCAGTACTTC.

The CDR3 reads CASRETGGADEQYF. As DNA, the CDR3 is TGTGCCAGCAGGGAGACAGGGGGCGCAGACGAGCAGTACTTC. This chain connects TRBV5-6 to TRBJ2-5, with 10 bases aligning to TRBD1. Judging by the DNA end, TRBJ2-7 fits better; the J call may be wrong. Germline V gene lookup returns CDR1 SGHDT and CDR2 YYEEEE. The CDR3 is made up of 14 amino acids.

The chain joins TRBV27 to TRBJ2-5, with 7 bases matching TRBD2. This CDR3 is built from 14 residues. Germline CDR1 MNHEY, CDR2 SMNVEV (reference sequence). With V trimmed by 7 bases and J by 4 bases, 9 bases remained unmatched. CDR3 sequence: CASKTAPGGETQYF. The CDR3 region has the DNA TGTGCCAGCAAAACCGCCCCGGGGGGAGAGACCCAGTACTTC.

V is TRBV7-2 and J is TRBJ2-5, with a possible D match to TRBD2 (7 bases). This CDR3 has 14 residues. V dropped 7 bases and J dropped 5 bases, with 17 bases sitting between them. CDR1 and CDR2 from the germline V gene are SGHTA and FQGNSA. The CDR3 protein is CASTGEGGVETQYF. The CDR3 nucleotides are TGTGCCAGCACCGGGGAGGGGGGAGTGGAGACCCAGTACTTC. The whole variable domain, filled in from reference TRBV7-2 and TRBJ2-5, reads GAGVSQSPSNKVTEKGKDVELRCDPISGHTALYWYRQSLGQGLEFLIYFQGNSAPDKSGLPSDRFSAERTGGSVSTLTIQRTQQEDSAVYLCASTGEGGVETQYFGPGTRLLVL.